This entry concerns a single TCR beta chain. Germline loops: CDR1 LGHNA, CDR2 YNFKEQ. The CDR3 loop spans 15 amino acids. The V gene end was trimmed by 0 bases and the J gene end by 8 bases; junction bases not matched to a gene: 6. These data are taken from a study of control samples from healthy donors and cancer patients. Assay used: immunoSEQ multiplex PCR; TCRdb lists only in-frame clones, some missing. The sample has about 160,000 clones, about 94% seen once. The sample taken for sequencing was blood. This sequence joins TRBV4-2 and TRBJ1-4; 7 bases align to TRBD1. The clonotype was recovered from a woman in her 40s in good health. CDR3 coding DNA: TGTGCCAGCAGCCAAGAGACAGGGATCGAGGAAAAACTGTTTTTT. Translation gives CASSQETGIEEKLFF.